This paragraph covers one T cell receptor beta chain sequence. What it binds is unknown. These data are taken from a study of T cells expressing NK-cell markers. For the study at large: The TCR beta repertoires originated in sorted CD3+CD56+NKG2C+, CD3+CD56+NKG2C- and CD3+CD56-NKG2C+ T cells. Serological testing identified seven of the eight sequenced donors as HCMV-seropositive and one as seronegative.

Generation of TCR beta cDNA was performed by 5'RACE template switching incorporating UMIs. TCRdb reworked the 5' RACE reads into one entry per CDR3 protein, no DNA. The sample totals about 550,000 distinct CDR3 sequences; its top ten clones hold around 4%. The CDR3 runs to 15 residues. CDR1 and CDR2 (germline): DFQATT, SNEGSKA (reference sequence). Regarding the study as a whole: Uncertainty persisted over the HCMV specificity of expanded NKG2C+ T cell clones.

This chain joins TRBV20-1 and TRBJ1-4; TCRdb calls TRBD1, which cannot be checked without DNA. The TCR sequence derives from a man in his late teens or twenties in good health. What was sequenced was blood T cells: a sorted CD56 or NKG2C T cell subset, CD4+ or CD8+ T cells, or bulk PBMC T cells (not recorded which). The CDR3 region is CSARDGTGAREKLFF.